These 25 T cell receptor beta chains were sequenced from one sample in a study of blood T cells in healthy people across ages. Together with a sample-barcoded 5' primer, a J-beta primer mix was included in a second PCR lasting roughly 6 to 12 cycles. From the 5' RACE reads, TCRdb called clonotypes with MiXCR, one entry per CDR3 protein. The table lists about 1.5 million distinct CDR3 sequences, 40% to 45% of them singletons. The sequenced material came from blood. All receptors derive from a woman in her late teens or twenties in good health.

This clonotype showed up many times. The J gene is TRBJ1-1, the V gene TRBV6-6; unclear D gene. The V end was cut by 1 base, the J end by 2 bases, with 5 bases between. This CDR3 is built from 13 residues. Germline V gene lookup returns CDR1 MNHNY and CDR2 SVGAGI (reference sequence). The DNA of the CDR3 is TGTGCCAGCAGTTACTATAGTAACACTGAAGCTTTCTTT. Translating it yields CASSYYSNTEAFF.

This clonotype has just a few counts. This sequence joins TRBV20-1 and TRBJ2-3; 11 nucleotides agree with TRBD2. V shed 3 bases and J 0 bases; nucleotides not matched to a gene: 5. This CDR3 region has 16 residues. Germline V gene lookup returns CDR1 DFQATT and CDR2 SNEGSKA (reference sequence). In nucleotides, the CDR3 is TGCAGTGCTAGGGCTAGCGGGGGGTCTAGCACAGATACGCAGTATTTT. Translating gives CSARASGGSSTDTQYF.

In its sample, this clonotype was seen a few times. CDR3 residues: CASSPRGGDKYF. Written as DNA, the CDR3 is TGTGCCAGCTCACCCCGGGGCGGGGATAAGTACTTC. The chain is built from TRBV18 and TRBJ2-5, with D maybe TRBD2 (6 bases). The V end was cut by 3 bases, the J end by 12 bases, with 14 bases between. The CDR3 is made up of 12 amino acids. Germline-derived CDR1 and CDR2 are KGHSH and LQKENI.

This sequence joins TRBV6-5 and TRBJ1-5; no definite D call. The CDR3 sequence is 14 residues long. Germline loops: CDR1 MNHEY, CDR2 SVGAGI. V was clipped by 5 bases and J by 5 bases, with 13 bases between them. CDR3 protein: CASSKGLRDQPQHF. In nucleotides, the CDR3 is TGTGCCAGCAGTAAAGGGTTACGGGATCAGCCCCAGCATTTT.

This clonotype was seen more than once but under ten times. The J gene is TRBJ1-1, the V gene TRBV29-1; TRBD1 is a possible D gene (6 bases). Per the germline V gene, CDR1 is SQVTM and CDR2 is ANQGSEA. V lost 8 bases and J 1 base, leaving 14 bases between the germline ends. The CDR3 loop spans 13 amino acids. CDR3 amino acids: CSPGADGNTEAFF. CDR3 nucleotide sequence: TGCAGCCCGGGGGCAGACGGGAACACTGAAGCTTTCTTT.

The chain employs TRBV20-1 and TRBJ2-1; no firm D call. This CDR3 has 12 residues. V shed 6 bases and J shed 8 bases, with 14 bases lying between them. Germline V lookup: CDR1 DFQATT, CDR2 SNEGSKA (reference sequence). The CDR3 loop is CSANFYGDEQFF. CDR3 sequence (DNA): TGCAGTGCCAACTTCTACGGTGATGAGCAGTTCTTC.

For this clonotype: At one end, the junction sequence differs from germline, possibly due to a read error. The V and J genes are TRBV7-9 and TRBJ2-1; TRBD2 is a possible D gene (5 bases). This CDR3 has 12 amino acids. Per germline, CDR1 SEHNR and CDR2 FQNEAQ (reference sequence). CDR3 amino acids: CVSSEGTNEQFF. The CDR3 DNA is TGTGTCAGCAGCGAGGGCACTAATGAGCAGTTCTTC. Looking up the rest from reference TRBV7-9 and TRBJ2-1 gives the full variable domain: DTGVSQNPRHKITKRGQNVTFRCDPISEHNRLYWYRQTLGQGPEFLTYFQNEAQLEKSRLLSDRFSAERPKGSFSTLEIQRTEQGDSAMYLCVSSEGTNEQFFGPGTRLTVL.

This clonotype came up a few times. J is TRBJ2-1 and V is TRBV29-1; no reliable D call. Between the trimmed V and J ends, which lost 5 bases and 8 bases, there was a span of 19 bases. CDR1 and CDR2 from the germline V gene are SQVTM and ANQGSEA. The CDR3 runs 14 residues. CDR3 loop: CSVRPRQRLDEQFF. CDR3 sequence (DNA): TGCAGCGTTAGGCCAAGGCAGCGTCTGGATGAGCAGTTCTTC.

J is TRBJ2-7 and V is TRBV6-6, with 9 bases identical to TRBD2. The CDR3 is 14 amino acids. Germline loops: CDR1 MNHNY, CDR2 SVGAGI (reference sequence). V lost 4 bases to trimming and J lost 2 bases; unmatched junction nucleotides: 3. The CDR3 is CASSSPSGAYEQYF. The CDR3 DNA reads as TGTGCCAGCAGTTCCCCTAGCGGGGCCTACGAGCAGTACTTC.

In its sample, this clonotype was seen a few times. A read error may account for a junction end that differs from germline. The J gene is TRBJ2-7, the V gene TRBV7-9, with 13 bases that match TRBD2. CDR1 is SEHNR and CDR2 is FQNEAQ in the germline V gene (reference sequence). The CDR3 runs to 15 residues. CDR3 residues: CASSYGLAGAYEQYF. CDR3 DNA: TGTGCCAGCAGTTACGGACTAGCGGGAGCCTATGAGCAGTACTTC.

This clonotype has more than one count but fewer than ten. The chain combines TRBV6-6 with TRBJ2-5, with 7 bases fitting TRBD2. The germline gives CDR1 MNHNY, CDR2 SVGAGI (reference sequence). This CDR3 has 14 residues. J lost 2 bases, V lost 7 bases, and 7 bases had no gene match. The CDR3 bases are TGTGCCAGCACACTGCGGCGGGGGCAAGAGACCCAGTACTTC. Amino acid sequence: CASTLRRGQETQYF.

The CDR3, as DNA: TGTGCCAGCAGCCAAGTCCCGGGACTAGCCTACGAGCAGTACTTC. Amino acid sequence: CASSQVPGLAYEQYF. The rearrangement uses TRBV3-1 and TRBJ2-7, with 8 bases identical to TRBD2. Germline V gene sequence: CDR1 LGHDT, CDR2 YNNKEL (reference sequence). V was pared by 1 base and J by 2 bases, with 4 bases of the junction left unmatched. The CDR3 has 15 amino acids.

Many counts were recorded for this clonotype. The chain couples TRBV6-2 or TRBV6-3 to TRBJ2-7; the D gene is possibly TRBD2 (5 bases). CDR3 length: 14 residues. Between the trimmed V and J ends, which lost 2 bases and 3 bases, there was a span of 11 bases. The germline gives CDR1 MNHEY, CDR2 SVGEGT. For the CDR3, the DNA is TGTGCCAGCAGTTACCGTGGCGGGTACTACGAGCAGTACTTC. Encoded protein: CASSYRGGYYEQYF.

This sequence joins TRBV7-3 and TRBJ2-5; possible D gene TRBD2, 6 bases. Trimming removed 8 bases at V and 13 bases at J, with 17 bases between. The CDR3 covers 11 residues. CDR1 is SGHTA, CDR2 FQGTGA, per germline. The CDR3 nucleotides are TGTGCCAGCGGTGATGGGGGGATGCGGTACTTC. It codes for CASGDGGMRYF.

The sample holds a few counts of this clonotype. The chain carries TRBV4-1 and TRBJ2-7; TRBD1 matches at 9 bases. Germline lookup yields CDR1 MGHRA and CDR2 YSYEKL. The CDR3 length is 15 residues. V shed 4 bases, J shed 3 bases, and the junction held 7 bases outside the gene matches. The CDR3 DNA sequence: TGCGCCAGCAGCCTTTTGCCGGGACAGGGCTACGAGCAGTACTTC. Translated: CASSLLPGQGYEQYF.

This chain uses TRBV20-1 with TRBJ2-7; TRBD2 matches 7 bases. Germline loops: CDR1 DFQATT, CDR2 SNEGSKA (reference sequence). Trimming removed 2 bases from V and 0 bases from J; junction bases left unmatched: 4. The CDR3 extends over 14 amino acids. The CDR3, as DNA: TGCAGTGCTAGACTAGCGGATAGCTCCTACGAGCAGTACTTC. Translated, it gives CSARLADSSYEQYF.

This clonotype was seen a handful of times. V gene TRBV29-1 combines with J gene TRBJ1-1; no firm D call. Germline V gives CDR1 SQVTM, CDR2 ANQGSEA. The CDR3 covers 11 residues. Deletions cut 0 bases from V and 6 bases from J, with 5 bases between. CDR3 coding DNA: TGCAGCGTTGAAGATCTGGCTGAAGCTTTCTTT. Protein product: CSVEDLAEAFF.

The genes are TRBV20-1 and TRBJ2-1, with D possibly being TRBD2 (5 bases). V shed 6 bases and J shed 7 bases, with 13 bases lying between them. There are 12 residues in the CDR3. The germline V gene has CDR1 DFQATT and CDR2 SNEGSKA (reference sequence). The CDR3 region has the DNA TGCAGTGCCCCACAGTCGGGGAATGAGCAGTTCTTC. This gives the protein CSAPQSGNEQFF.

CDR3 sequence (DNA): TGTGCCAGCAGCCGGAGAGCGGGAGGGTTCTACAATGAGCAGTACTTC. Its translation: CASSRRAGGFYNEQYF. The chain couples TRBV28 to TRBJ2-5; TRBD2 matches at 10 bases. Per germline, CDR1 MDHEN and CDR2 SYDVKM. V was clipped by 6 bases and J by 11 bases; unmatched bases: 18. The CDR3 contains 16 residues. Using reference TRBV28 and TRBJ2-5 for the parts outside the CDR3, the full variable domain is DVKVTQSSRYLVKRTGEKVFLECVQDMDHENMFWYRQDPGLGLRLIYFSYDVKMKEKGDIPEGYSVSREKKERFSLILESASTNQTSMYLCASSRRAGGFYNEQYFGPGTRLLVL.

This clonotype was detected only a few times. The rearrangement links TRBV12-3 or TRBV12-4 to TRBJ2-3; 11 positions agree with TRBD1. The CDR3 is 16 amino acids. V lost 4 bases to trimming and J lost 0 bases; unmatched junction nucleotides: 3. This CDR3 reads CASSSGTGGSTDTQYF. Written as DNA, the CDR3 is TGTGCCAGCAGTTCTGGGACAGGGGGTAGCACAGATACGCAGTATTTT.

The table lists this clonotype with a few counts. V is TRBV12-3 or TRBV12-4 and J is TRBJ2-1, with TRBD1 identical over 7 bases. J was trimmed by 4 bases and V by 3 bases; bases with no gene match: 6. This CDR3 is built from 15 residues. The CDR3 sequence: CASSFLGRGYNEQFF. CDR3 coding DNA: TGTGCCAGCAGTTTTTTAGGCAGGGGGTACAATGAGCAGTTCTTC.

The count of this clonotype is one. This sequence joins TRBV5-6 and TRBJ1-2; TRBD1 aligns across 7 bases. This CDR3 contains 16 residues. CDR1 is SGHDT, CDR2 YYEEEE, per germline. Trimming took 4 bases from V and 4 from J; bases not matched to a gene: 13. The CDR3 here is CASSLRQGEGTYGYTF. The DNA of the CDR3 is TGTGCCAGCAGCCTCCGACAGGGAGAGGGTACCTATGGCTACACCTTC.

The chain is built from TRBV12-3 or TRBV12-4 and TRBJ2-3; 9 bases are shared with TRBD1. The J segment lost 8 bases and the V segment lost 3 bases, leaving 9 bases of the junction unmatched. The CDR3 consists of 15 residues. The CDR3 sequence is CASSLSGTGRGTQYF. Here the CDR3 DNA reads TGTGCCAGCAGTTTGAGTGGGACAGGGAGGGGTACGCAGTATTTT.

The V call is TRBV28, the J call TRBJ2-1; 12 bases are a match to TRBD2. Germline V gene data show CDR1 as MDHEN and CDR2 as SYDVKM. The CDR3 contains 16 residues. V lost 3 bases, J lost 3 bases, and 3 bases stayed unmatched. The CDR3 sequence is CASSLLAGGNYNEQFF. In DNA, the CDR3 is TGTGCCAGCAGTTTGCTAGCGGGGGGGAACTACAATGAGCAGTTCTTC.

The rearrangement links TRBV30 to TRBJ1-6; the D is unclear. Trimming took 4 bases from V and 0 from J, leaving 16 bases between them. The CDR3 consists of 17 residues. Germline values: CDR1 GTSNPN, CDR2 SVGIG (reference sequence). The CDR3 spells CAWTDARLSSYNSPLHF. DNA of the CDR3: TGTGCCTGGACCGACGCCCGGTTGAGCTCCTATAATTCACCCCTCCACTTT.